The source of this TCR beta chain is a study of blood T cells in healthy people across ages. Isolated per sample were at least 6 million PBMCs. Study outcomes and limitations: The CMV status of each donor remained undetermined, and this could have confounded shifts in expanded clonotypes.

The length of the CDR3 is 14 residues. The germline gives CDR1 SEHNR, CDR2 FQNEAQ (reference sequence). The V and J ends lost 1 base and 11 bases respectively, with 12 bases between them. PCR was performed a second time for roughly 7 to 12 cycles using a sample-barcoded 5' primer and a J-beta primer mix. A template-switch adaptor that had 12 random nucleotides put a tag on each cDNA molecule. Every sample produced at least 2.5 million CDR3-containing paired-end reads. TCRdb reprocessed the 5' RACE reads via MiXCR and lists one record per CDR3 protein. Of about 680,000 distinct CDR3 sequences listed, around 45% were seen once; the top ten hold 30% to 40%. This clonotype showed up just a few times. Its specificity is unknown.

Input material: blood. This TCR came from a woman aged 55 to 70 in good health. The chain links TRBV7-9 to TRBJ1-6; tentative D call: TRBD1 (5 bases). The CDR3 sequence is CASSLVDSSTPLHF. The CDR3 nucleotides are TGTGCCAGCAGCTTAGTCGACAGTTCGACACCCCTCCACTTT.